Below, 24 T cell receptor beta chains from the same sample are listed, as sequenced in a study of shared clonotypes between healthy human individuals. Sequencing was performed with immunoSEQ multiplex PCR; in TCRdb, only in-frame clones are kept and a portion is missing. The top ten clones hold less than 2% of a sample with over 700,000 clones, 55% to 80% of them seen once. What was sequenced was memory CD4+ T cells sorted from blood. Subset of the sample: CD45RA-negative fraction. The receptors originated from a woman younger than 45 in good health.

The CDR3 nucleotides are TGTGCCAGCGCCGGGACATTGTACGAGCAGTACTTC. Its protein product is CASAGTLYEQYF. The chain couples TRBV25-1 to TRBJ2-7, with D tentatively TRBD1 (6 bases). The germline V and J ends were trimmed by 8 bases and 4 bases, with 12 bases remaining between them. Germline values: CDR1 MGHDK, CDR2 SYGVNS. The CDR3 totals 12 residues.

The chain employs TRBV4-2 and TRBJ2-2; maybe TRBD2 (5 bases). Germline loops: CDR1 LGHNA, CDR2 YNFKEQ. The CDR3 consists of 15 residues. V lost 1 base and J lost 1, with 7 bases in between. The CDR3 spells CASSQGGLNTGELFF. The CDR3 coding sequence is TGTGCCAGCAGCCAAGGCGGACTGAACACCGGGGAGCTGTTTTTT.

This clone was seen once. The chain uses TRBV11-2 and TRBJ2-3; no firm D call. The CDR3 extends over 14 amino acids. The V and J ends lost 1 base and 2 bases respectively, with 7 bases between them. In germline, CDR1 is SGHAT, CDR2 FQNNGV. DNA for the CDR3: TGTGCCAGCAGCTTAGTAACAGCCACAGATACGCAGTATTTT. Translation gives CASSLVTATDTQYF.

This clone was seen more than once but under ten times. This rearrangement joins TRBV20-1 to TRBJ1-2; D possibly corresponds to TRBD1 (5 bases). This CDR3 comprises 11 residues. V was clipped by 4 bases and J by 7 bases, with 10 bases between them. CDR1 and CDR2 (germline): DFQATT, SNEGSKA (reference sequence). Here the CDR3 reads CSATGMGGYTF. The CDR3 DNA reads as TGCAGTGCTACAGGGATGGGTGGCTACACCTTC.

The rearrangement uses TRBV30 and TRBJ1-1; unclear D gene. The CDR3 is 11 amino acids. The germline V gene has CDR1 GTSNPN and CDR2 SVGIG (reference sequence). Trimming cost V 2 bases and J 10 bases, with 11 bases left between them. CDR3 loop: CAWSLGVGAFF. The CDR3 DNA sequence: TGTGCCTGGAGTTTGGGCGTTGGAGCTTTCTTT.

The CDR3 protein is CASSLGTSQETQYF. DNA of the CDR3: TGCGCCAGCAGCCTCGGGACTTCCCAAGAGACCCAGTACTTC. The chain carries TRBV5-1 and TRBJ2-5; a possible D gene is TRBD2 (6 bases). Looked up from germline, CDR1 is SGHRS and CDR2 is YFSETQ. Between the trimmed V and J ends, which lost 4 bases and 1 base, there was a span of 11 bases. The length of the CDR3 is 14 residues.

The CDR3 nucleotides read TGTGCCAGCAGCTTCAGTCTTAATCAGCCCCAGCATTTT. Protein product: CASSFSLNQPQHF. V gene TRBV11-2 combines with J gene TRBJ1-5; D gene unclear. The CDR3 has 13 amino acids. Germline-derived CDR1 and CDR2 are SGHAT and FQNNGV. Trimming removed 3 bases from V and 4 bases from J, with 7 bases in between.

The chain couples TRBV5-1 to TRBJ2-1; 11 nucleotides line up with TRBD2. Per the germline V gene, CDR1 is SGHRS and CDR2 is YFSETQ. The trim removed 4 bases at V and 9 bases at J, leaving 9 bases unmatched. The CDR3 contains 15 residues. CDR3 bases: TGCGCCAGCAGCCCTTCGACTAGCGGGAAGCCTGAGCAGTTCTTC. Its protein is CASSPSTSGKPEQFF.

This chain connects TRBV2 to TRBJ2-5, with D tentatively TRBD1 (5 bases). V lost 0 bases and J 2 bases, leaving 13 bases between the germline ends. The germline V gene has CDR1 SNHLY and CDR2 FYNNEI. The CDR3 sequence is 16 residues long. CDR3 protein: CASSEAWGGQQETQYF. CDR3 DNA sequence: TGTGCCAGCAGTGAAGCGTGGGGCGGCCAACAAGAGACCCAGTACTTC.

This clone showed up just a few times. V usage is TRBV27 and J usage is TRBJ2-5, with D possibly matching TRBD2 (5 bases). The CDR3 contains 19 residues. Looked up from germline, CDR1 is MNHEY and CDR2 is SMNVEV (reference sequence). The germline V and J ends were trimmed by 4 bases and 3 bases, with 27 bases remaining between them. CDR3 amino acids: CASSSPRTAFLAGEETQYF. Here the CDR3 DNA reads TGTGCCAGCAGTTCGCCGCGGACCGCCTTTCTAGCTGGAGAAGAGACCCAGTACTTC.

Regarding this clone: Mismatch with germline at one junction end may stem from a read error. The chain joins TRBV7-7 to TRBJ2-1; 7 nucleotides match TRBD1. This CDR3 contains 14 residues. Germline V gives CDR1 SSHAT, CDR2 FNYEAQ (reference sequence). This chain's CDR3 is CASSPQGDYSEQFF. Written as DNA, the CDR3 is TGTGCCAGCAGTCCGCAGGGGGATTACAGTGAGCAGTTCTTC. Full variable domain (remainder filled in from reference TRBV7-7 and TRBJ2-1): GAGVSQSPRYKVTKRGQDVTLRCDPISSHATLYWYQQALGQGPEFLTYFNYEAQPDKSGLPSDRFSAERPEGSISTLTIQRTEQRDSAMYRCASSPQGDYSEQFFGPGTRLTVL.

The chain joins TRBV19 to TRBJ2-1; 10 positions match TRBD2. From germline, CDR1 is LNHDA and CDR2 SQIVND (reference sequence). V lost 5 bases, J lost 3 bases, and 13 bases stayed unmatched. The CDR3 covers 18 residues. Here the CDR3 DNA reads TGTGCCAGTAGTGCGGTCCCGGGACTAGCGTCTATCTACAATGAGCAGTTCTTC. Residues: CASSAVPGLASIYNEQFF.

This sequence joins TRBV27 and TRBJ2-1; D not certain. Per the germline V gene, CDR1 is MNHEY and CDR2 is SMNVEV (reference sequence). The CDR3 totals 13 residues. V shed 8 bases and J shed 5 bases, with 13 bases lying between them. CDR3 nucleotide sequence: TGTGCCAGCGGCCCAAAAGGCCACAATGAGCAGTTCTTC. Translated, it gives CASGPKGHNEQFF.

The chain is built from TRBV19 and TRBJ1-5; D remains ambiguous. CDR3 length equals 13 residues. Germline values: CDR1 LNHDA, CDR2 SQIVND (reference sequence). V dropped 7 bases and J dropped 2 bases, with 9 bases sitting between them. For the CDR3, the DNA is TGTGCCAGTACGTATAGGGGCAATCAGCCCCAGCATTTT. Protein sequence: CASTYRGNQPQHF. Combining the CDR3 with reference TRBV19 and TRBJ1-5 gives the whole variable domain DGGITQSPKYLFRKEGQNVTLSCEQNLNHDAMYWYRQDPGQGLRLIYYSQIVNDFQKGDIAEGYSVSREKKESFPLTVTSAQKNPTAFYLCASTYRGNQPQHFGDGTRLSIL.

The gene calls are TRBV27 and TRBJ1-5; the match to TRBD1 covers 7 bases. V shed 6 bases, J shed 7 bases, and the junction held 15 bases outside the gene matches. Germline values: CDR1 MNHEY, CDR2 SMNVEV (reference sequence). CDR3 size: 16 residues. CDR3 region: CASRARGRGGEQPQHF. The CDR3, as DNA: TGTGCCAGCAGGGCCCGGGGCAGGGGGGGAGAGCAGCCCCAGCATTTT.

This clone turned up a few times. This sequence joins TRBV19 and TRBJ2-7, with D possibly matching TRBD2 (6 bases). Germline V lookup: CDR1 LNHDA, CDR2 SQIVND (reference sequence). Trimming cost V 2 bases and J 3 bases, with 11 bases left between them. The CDR3 has 14 residues. The CDR3 bases are TGTGCCAGTAGTATATTGGGACTCAGCTACGAGCAGTACTTC. Translated, it gives CASSILGLSYEQYF.

This chain connects TRBV6-5 to TRBJ1-5; possibly TRBD1 for D (5 bases). V lost 6 bases to trimming and J lost 0 bases, with 6 bases between them. The CDR3 is made up of 13 amino acids. Germline V lookup: CDR1 MNHEY, CDR2 SVGAGI. The CDR3 DNA is TGTGCCAGCAGGGGGACTAGCAATCAGCCCCAGCATTTT. Protein product: CASRGTSNQPQHF.

The J gene is TRBJ2-1, the V gene TRBV9, with 8 bases matching TRBD2. Trimming at V came to 0 bases and at J to 5 bases, leaving 7 bases not matched to a gene. The CDR3 has 16 residues. From germline, CDR1 is SGDLS and CDR2 YYNGEE. This CDR3 reads CASSVDRLAGDNEQFF. CDR3 DNA: TGTGCCAGCAGCGTAGACAGGCTAGCGGGTGACAATGAGCAGTTCTTC.

The CDR3 here is CATLNNYGYTF. CDR3 DNA sequence: TGTGCCACCTTGAATAACTATGGCTACACCTTC. The chain links TRBV19 to TRBJ1-2, with D hard to call. CDR1 is LNHDA and CDR2 is SQIVND in the germline V gene (reference sequence). The length of the CDR3 is 11 residues. The V gene lost 10 bases and the J gene lost 1 base, with 7 bases spanning the gap.

The V and J genes are TRBV19 and TRBJ2-5; D is unclear. Trimming took off 5 bases at V and 3 bases at J, with 13 bases between the two ends. CDR1 and CDR2 (germline): LNHDA, SQIVND (reference sequence). The CDR3 consists of 14 residues. CDR3 coding DNA: TGTGCCAGTAGTGAACAGACGGTAGAAGAGACCCAGTACTTC. Residues: CASSEQTVEETQYF. The variable domain in full, with the rest retrieved from reference TRBV19 and TRBJ2-5, is DGGITQSPKYLFRKEGQNVTLSCEQNLNHDAMYWYRQDPGQGLRLIYYSQIVNDFQKGDIAEGYSVSREKKESFPLTVTSAQKNPTAFYLCASSEQTVEETQYFGPGTRLLVL.

This clone showed up many times. The chain joins TRBV27 to TRBJ1-2, with D perhaps matching TRBD1 (6 bases). This CDR3 region has 13 residues. Trimming took off 6 bases at V and 3 bases at J, with 11 bases between the two ends. Germline assignment: CDR1 MNHEY and CDR2 SMNVEV (reference sequence). This chain's CDR3 is CASRRDNYYGYTF. CDR3 in DNA: TGTGCCAGCAGAAGGGACAACTACTATGGCTACACCTTC.

V gene TRBV7-9 combines with J gene TRBJ1-1; unclear D gene. Per germline, CDR1 SEHNR and CDR2 FQNEAQ (reference sequence). Trimming removed 5 bases from V and 1 base from J, with 14 bases in between. This CDR3 contains 15 residues. The DNA for the CDR3 is TGTGCCAGCAGCAAATGGGTCAGGTGGAACACTGAAGCTTTCTTT. The encoded protein is CASSKWVRWNTEAFF. The full variable domain, completed using reference TRBV7-9 and TRBJ1-1, is DTGVSQNPRHKITKRGQNVTFRCDPISEHNRLYWYRQTLGQGPEFLTYFQNEAQLEKSRLLSDRFSAERPKGSFSTLEIQRTEQGDSAMYLCASSKWVRWNTEAFFGQGTRLTVV.

The genes are TRBV29-1 and TRBJ1-1; weak D call: TRBD1 (6 bases). Trimming stripped 7 bases from V and 3 bases from J, with 18 bases between. Germline V lookup: CDR1 SQVTM, CDR2 ANQGSEA. The CDR3 has 14 amino acids. CDR3 in DNA: TGCAGCGGGATTGGTACCGGGACACACACTGAAGCTTTCTTT. Its protein product is CSGIGTGTHTEAFF.

This clone appeared a few times. The rearrangement links TRBV6-6 to TRBJ1-1; TRBD1 might be the D (5 bases). V was clipped by 2 bases and J by 5 bases, with 6 bases between them. Germline CDR1 reads MNHNY; CDR2 reads SVGAGI (reference sequence). The CDR3 has 12 amino acids. CDR3 nucleotide sequence: TGTGCCAGCAGTTACGGGGGAACTGAAGCTTTCTTT. Translated, it gives CASSYGGTEAFF.